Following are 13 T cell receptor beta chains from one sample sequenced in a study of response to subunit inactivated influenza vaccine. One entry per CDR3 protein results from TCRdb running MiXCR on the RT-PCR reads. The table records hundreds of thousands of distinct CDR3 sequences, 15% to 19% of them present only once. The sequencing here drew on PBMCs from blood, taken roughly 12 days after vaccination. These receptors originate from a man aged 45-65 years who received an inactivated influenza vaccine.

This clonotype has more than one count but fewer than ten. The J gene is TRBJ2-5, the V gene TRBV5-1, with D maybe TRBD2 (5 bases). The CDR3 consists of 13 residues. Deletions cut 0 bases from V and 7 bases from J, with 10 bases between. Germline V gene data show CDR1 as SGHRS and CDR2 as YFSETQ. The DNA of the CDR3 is TGCGCCAGCAGCTTGGCTGGGGAGAGGACCCAGTACTTC. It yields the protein CASSLAGERTQYF.

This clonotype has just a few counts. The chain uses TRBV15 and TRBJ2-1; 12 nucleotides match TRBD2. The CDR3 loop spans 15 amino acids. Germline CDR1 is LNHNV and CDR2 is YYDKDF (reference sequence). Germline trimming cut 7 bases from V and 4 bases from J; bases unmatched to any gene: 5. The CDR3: CATTLLAGGYNEQFF. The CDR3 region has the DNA TGTGCCACCACTTTACTAGCGGGAGGTTACAATGAGCAGTTCTTC.

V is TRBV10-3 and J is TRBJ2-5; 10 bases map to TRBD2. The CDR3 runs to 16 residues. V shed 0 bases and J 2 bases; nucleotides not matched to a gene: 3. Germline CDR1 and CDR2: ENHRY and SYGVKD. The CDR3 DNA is TGTGCCATCAGTGAGTCAAGCGGGGGGGGTCAAGAGACCCAGTACTTC. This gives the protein CAISESSGGGQETQYF.

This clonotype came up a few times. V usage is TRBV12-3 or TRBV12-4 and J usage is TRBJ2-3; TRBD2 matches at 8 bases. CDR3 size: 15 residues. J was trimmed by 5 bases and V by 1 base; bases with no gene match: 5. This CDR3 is CASSLEAGDRDTQYF. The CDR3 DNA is TGTGCCAGCAGTTTAGAAGCGGGAGACAGAGATACGCAGTATTTT.

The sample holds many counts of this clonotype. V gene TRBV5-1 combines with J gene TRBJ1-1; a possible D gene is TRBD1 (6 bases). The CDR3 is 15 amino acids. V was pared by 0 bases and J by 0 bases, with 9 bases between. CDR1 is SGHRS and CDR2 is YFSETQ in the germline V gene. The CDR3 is CASSLGGAMNTEAFF. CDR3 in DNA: TGCGCCAGCAGCTTGGGGGGGGCTATGAACACTGAAGCTTTCTTT.

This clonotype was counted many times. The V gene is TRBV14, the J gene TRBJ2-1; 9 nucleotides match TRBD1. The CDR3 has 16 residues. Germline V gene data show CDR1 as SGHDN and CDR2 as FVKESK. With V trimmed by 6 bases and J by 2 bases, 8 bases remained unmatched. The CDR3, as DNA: TGTGCCAGCAGGTCATTAGGACAGGGGACCTACAATGAGCAGTTCTTC. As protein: CASRSLGQGTYNEQFF.

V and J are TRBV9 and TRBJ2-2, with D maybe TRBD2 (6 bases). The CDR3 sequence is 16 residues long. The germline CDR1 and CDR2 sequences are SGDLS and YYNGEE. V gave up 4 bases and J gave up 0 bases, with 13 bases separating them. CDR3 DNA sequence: TGTGCCAGCAGCTCTCGCGGGGACCCGAACACCGGGGAGCTGTTTTTT. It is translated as CASSSRGDPNTGELFF.

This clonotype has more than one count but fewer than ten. This CDR3 reads CASSLEVGPGVEQYF. DNA of the CDR3: TGCGCCAGCAGCTTGGAAGTGGGCCCTGGGGTAGAGCAGTACTTC. The rearrangement links TRBV5-1 to TRBJ2-7; D ambiguous. From germline, CDR1 is SGHRS and CDR2 YFSETQ. The CDR3 totals 15 residues. Trimming removed 0 bases from V and 7 bases from J, with 17 bases in between.

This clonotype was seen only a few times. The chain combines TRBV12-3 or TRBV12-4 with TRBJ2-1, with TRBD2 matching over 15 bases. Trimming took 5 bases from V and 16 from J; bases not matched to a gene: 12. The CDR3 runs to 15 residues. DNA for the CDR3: TGTGCCAGCAGTCCCCGGGGACTAGCGGGGGGCCGGAAATTCTTC. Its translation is CASSPRGLAGGRKFF.

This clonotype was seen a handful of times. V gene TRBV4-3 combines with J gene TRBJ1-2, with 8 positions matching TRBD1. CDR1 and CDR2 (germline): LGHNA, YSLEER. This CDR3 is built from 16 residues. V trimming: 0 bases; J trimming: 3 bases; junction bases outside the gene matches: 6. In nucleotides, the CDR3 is TGCGCCAGCAGCCAAGATCTACAGGGGGGGTACTATGGCTACACCTTC. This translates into CASSQDLQGGYYGYTF.

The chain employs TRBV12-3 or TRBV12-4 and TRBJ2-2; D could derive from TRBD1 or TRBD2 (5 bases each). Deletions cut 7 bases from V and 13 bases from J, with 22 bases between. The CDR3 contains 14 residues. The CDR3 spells CASTTGRARRGLFF. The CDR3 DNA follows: TGTGCCAGCACGACGGGACGGGCCCGTCGTGGGCTGTTTTTT.

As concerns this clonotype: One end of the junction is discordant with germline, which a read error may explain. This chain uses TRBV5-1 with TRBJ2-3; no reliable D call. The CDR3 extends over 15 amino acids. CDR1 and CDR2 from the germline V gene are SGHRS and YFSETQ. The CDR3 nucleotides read TGCGCCAGCAGCTTGGGAGCTACAGTTCAAGATATGCAGTATTTT. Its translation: CASSLGATVQDMQYF.

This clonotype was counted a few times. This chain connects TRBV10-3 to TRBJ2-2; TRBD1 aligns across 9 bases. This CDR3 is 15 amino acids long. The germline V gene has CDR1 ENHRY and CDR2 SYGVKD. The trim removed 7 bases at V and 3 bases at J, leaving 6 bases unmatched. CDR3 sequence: CAIKQGQGYTGELFF. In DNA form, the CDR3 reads TGTGCCATCAAACAAGGACAGGGGTACACCGGGGAGCTGTTTTTT.